This T cell receptor (beta chain) was observed in a study of T cell repertoires in cytomegalovirus infection. Study in general: Public TCR beta signatures indicated both CMV infection and matching HLA type.

Trimming removed 4 bases from V and 4 bases from J, with 2 bases in between. Germline V CDR1 and CDR2: ENHRY, SYGVKD. The CDR3 has 11 amino acids. In its sample, this clonotype was seen a few times. Its antigen remains unidentified. Study conclusions and caveats: Within the response measured ex vivo, HLA-C-restricted CMV-specific TCR beta clonotypes were dominant.

One entry per CDR3 protein, called by TCRdb with MiXCR from the reads. The sample includes about 310,000 distinct CDR3 sequences, roughly 25% of them seen just once. The V call is TRBV10-3, the J call TRBJ2-1; D remains ambiguous. This receptor was taken from a human donor in good health (CMV status not recorded). Some clones in this sample may be carry-over from other donors' samples. Material: cultured PBMCs, obtained from culture after CMV antigen stimulation. The CDR3 reads CAISVYNEQFF. The CDR3 DNA is TGTGCCATCAGTGTTTACAATGAGCAGTTCTTC.